The 28 T cell receptor beta chains given below trace back to one sample, sequenced in a study of identical twins. TCRdb passed the 5' RACE reads through MiXCR, listing each CDR3 protein once. The sample lists some 630,000 distinct CDR3 sequences, just over 7% occurring once. The data also belong to a second study, concerning yellow fever vaccine responses in identical twins.

The sample was PBMCs. The receptors derive from a woman between 18 and 30 years old in good health.

This clonotype was observed a handful of times. This chain joins TRBV7-6 and TRBJ2-5, with TRBD1 matching over 7 bases. The CDR3 is 19 residues long. CDR1 SGHVS and CDR2 FNYEAQ come from the germline V gene. V lost 1 base, J lost 5 bases, and 19 bases stayed unmatched. This chain's CDR3 is CASSLEGQPVVGLRETQYF. The CDR3 coding sequence is TGTGCCAGCAGCTTAGAGGGACAGCCCGTCGTGGGGCTTAGGGAGACCCAGTACTTC.

There are a few counts of this clonotype. The genes are TRBV9 and TRBJ2-3; the D is unclear. The V and J ends lost 6 bases and 4 bases respectively, with 9 bases between them. This CDR3 has 12 amino acids. Per germline, CDR1 SGDLS and CDR2 YYNGEE. The CDR3 sequence is CASTPYSDTQYF. CDR3 DNA sequence: TGTGCCAGCACCCCCTACTCAGATACGCAGTATTTT.

This clonotype was detected only a few times. V and J are TRBV20-1 and TRBJ2-5; 8 bases line up with TRBD2. Germline V CDR1 and CDR2: DFQATT, SNEGSKA (reference sequence). The CDR3 is made up of 15 amino acids. The J segment lost 3 bases and the V segment lost 6 bases, leaving 12 bases of the junction unmatched. CDR3 region: CSAKPIGAGEETQYF. As DNA, the CDR3 is TGCAGTGCCAAACCCATCGGAGCGGGAGAAGAGACCCAGTACTTC.

This clonotype was seen ten or more times. J is TRBJ2-1 and V is TRBV20-1; 9 bases map to TRBD1. V gave up 6 bases and J gave up 7 bases; unmatched junction bases: 10. There are 14 residues in the CDR3. Germline loops: CDR1 DFQATT, CDR2 SNEGSKA (reference sequence). The CDR3 region has the DNA TGCAGTGCCTCCCGGGACAGGGTTAATAATGAGCAGTTCTTC. Its translation is CSASRDRVNNEQFF.

This clonotype has a handful of counts. This rearrangement joins TRBV20-1 to TRBJ1-4, with unresolved D. There are 14 residues in the CDR3. V lost 2 bases and J 3 bases, leaving 10 bases between the germline ends. Per germline, CDR1 DFQATT and CDR2 SNEGSKA (reference sequence). The CDR3 loop is CSARPQAPNEKLFF. CDR3 nucleotide sequence: TGCAGTGCTAGACCCCAGGCCCCTAATGAAAAACTGTTTTTT.

V usage is TRBV20-1 and J usage is TRBJ2-1; 11 nucleotides agree with TRBD1. This CDR3 is built from 17 residues. J was trimmed by 8 bases and V by 2 bases; bases with no gene match: 14. Germline CDR1 is DFQATT and CDR2 is SNEGSKA (reference sequence). CDR3 DNA sequence: TGCAGTGCTAGATACCGGAGGTGGGACAGGGGGTTCGATGAGCAGTTCTTC. It encodes CSARYRRWDRGFDEQFF.

The chain couples TRBV28 to TRBJ2-7; no definite D call. V was pared by 8 bases and J by 5 bases, with 16 bases between. The CDR3 has 13 residues. Germline V gene sequence: CDR1 MDHEN, CDR2 SYDVKM. CDR3 sequence (DNA): TGTGCCAGCGCCCGCTCAGGTCGCAACGAGCAGTACTTC. Residues: CASARSGRNEQYF.

The chain couples TRBV20-1 to TRBJ2-3; no definite D call. The CDR3 length is 13 residues. Trimming removed 0 bases from V and 3 bases from J, with 7 bases in between. Germline V lookup: CDR1 DFQATT, CDR2 SNEGSKA (reference sequence). Written as DNA, the CDR3 is TGCAGTGCTAGAGAGGTCGGTACAGATACGCAGTATTTT. Its translation: CSAREVGTDTQYF.

This clonotype appeared many times. The chain couples TRBV29-1 to TRBJ1-1; no clear D gene. Deletions cut 6 bases from V and 0 bases from J, with 17 bases between. The CDR3 is 15 residues long. From germline, CDR1 is SQVTM and CDR2 ANQGSEA. Here the CDR3 DNA reads TGCAGCGTCGGGCCTCAGTGGGCTATGAACACTGAAGCTTTCTTT. Amino acids: CSVGPQWAMNTEAFF.

This clonotype was counted only a few times. J is TRBJ2-7 and V is TRBV28; 10 bases line up with TRBD2. V lost 1 base, J lost 9 bases, and 6 bases stayed unmatched. The CDR3 runs to 14 residues. Germline assignment: CDR1 MDHEN and CDR2 SYDVKM. CDR3 protein: CASSLYPSGRGQYF. The CDR3 nucleotides read TGTGCCAGCAGTTTATATCCTAGCGGGAGAGGGCAGTACTTC.

The V gene is TRBV11-1, the J gene TRBJ2-3, with 11 bases identical to TRBD2. After removal of 2 bases from V and 3 bases from J, the junction contained 10 bases not matched to a gene. The V gene's germline CDR1 is SGHAT and CDR2 FQDESV (reference sequence). The CDR3 consists of 18 residues. CDR3 sequence: CASSLPFRLAGKTDTQYF. The CDR3, as DNA: TGTGCCAGCAGCTTACCATTCAGACTAGCGGGAAAGACAGATACGCAGTATTTT.

This clonotype has only a few counts. The genes are TRBV28 and TRBJ1-2, with a tentative D call TRBD1 (5 bases). The CDR3 is 12 residues long. Trimming stripped 11 bases from V and 7 bases from J, with 17 bases between. The germline gives CDR1 MDHEN, CDR2 SYDVKM. CDR3 residues: CAASGQVAGYTF. CDR3 DNA: TGTGCCGCCTCGGGGCAGGTGGCTGGCTACACCTTC.

This clonotype was seen only a few times. This rearrangement joins TRBV7-3 to TRBJ1-2; TRBD1 might be the D (6 bases). The germline CDR1 and CDR2 sequences are SGHTA and FQGTGA. The CDR3 covers 14 residues. Trimming left V 5 bases short and J 7 bases short, with 17 bases between. The CDR3 region is CASSPYPGALGYTF. As DNA, the CDR3 is TGTGCCAGCAGCCCGTACCCGGGGGCGCTTGGCTACACCTTC.

This clonotype was observed at least ten times. The chain uses TRBV25-1 and TRBJ2-1, with D uncertain. This CDR3 comprises 12 residues. V dropped 7 bases and J dropped 7 bases, with 11 bases sitting between them. CDR1 and CDR2 (germline): MGHDK, SYGVNS. The CDR3 sequence is CASNWVGNEQFF. CDR3 bases: TGTGCCAGCAATTGGGTGGGGAATGAGCAGTTCTTC.

The chain combines TRBV20-1 with TRBJ1-1, with D perhaps TRBD1 (6 bases). CDR3 length: 13 residues. Germline lookup yields CDR1 DFQATT and CDR2 SNEGSKA (reference sequence). V was shortened by 8 bases and J by 0 bases, with 13 bases between the two germline ends. The CDR3 DNA reads as TGCAGTATCGCCGGGACATTGAACACTGAAGCTTTCTTT. It encodes CSIAGTLNTEAFF.

This clonotype was found a few times. The CDR3, as DNA: TGTGCCAGCACCCATCGACTAGAATTAGGGAATGAGCAGTTCTTC. This sequence encodes CASTHRLELGNEQFF. V and J are TRBV7-9 and TRBJ2-1, with D tentatively TRBD2 (6 bases). Trimming pared 7 bases from V and 7 bases from J, leaving 20 bases between. The germline V gene encodes CDR1 SEHNR and CDR2 FQNEAQ (reference sequence). There are 15 residues in the CDR3.

This clonotype occurred many times. This chain links TRBV12-3 or TRBV12-4 with TRBJ2-2; D remains ambiguous. CDR3 size: 14 residues. Trimming left V 7 bases short and J 0 bases short, with 9 bases between. As DNA, the CDR3 is TGTGCCAGCATCGGTAGGGCGAACACCGGGGAGCTGTTTTTT. It codes for CASIGRANTGELFF.

This clonotype was found many times. This chain links TRBV5-1 with TRBJ2-1; tentatively, D is TRBD2 (6 bases). Per germline, CDR1 SGHRS and CDR2 YFSETQ. The CDR3 totals 14 residues. The V gene lost 3 bases and the J gene lost 6 bases, with 13 bases spanning the gap. The CDR3 loop is CASSWRTNVNEQFF. The DNA for the CDR3 is TGCGCCAGCAGCTGGAGGACTAACGTCAATGAGCAGTTCTTC.

J is TRBJ1-1 and V is TRBV28; D gene unclear. V lost 8 bases to trimming and J lost 6 bases, with 13 bases between them. CDR1 is MDHEN and CDR2 is SYDVKM in the germline V gene. This CDR3 is 12 amino acids long. CDR3 protein: CASSYGRSEAFF. The CDR3 DNA is TGTGCCAGCTCATATGGCAGATCTGAAGCTTTCTTT.

This clonotype was observed a handful of times. The rearrangement joins TRBV7-2 to TRBJ2-3; D is perhaps TRBD1 or TRBD2 (7 bases each). The CDR3 sequence is 15 residues long. Trimming took 5 bases from V and 3 from J, leaving 15 bases between them. Germline CDR1 is SGHTA and CDR2 is FQGNSA. The CDR3 DNA follows: TGTGCCAGCAGCACCTACAGGGGAGGGACAGATACGCAGTATTTT. It codes for CASSTYRGGTDTQYF.

This chain connects TRBV3-1 to TRBJ2-1; 8 bases fit TRBD1. CDR1 and CDR2 from the germline V gene are LGHDT and YNNKEL (reference sequence). CDR3 size: 15 residues. V trimming: 5 bases; J trimming: 8 bases; junction bases outside the gene matches: 11. The CDR3 DNA reads TGTGCCAGCAGCTACAGGGGGGAGGTCGAAGATGAGCAGTTCTTC. It specifies CASSYRGEVEDEQFF.

Ten or more counts support this clonotype. The rearrangement joins TRBV29-1 to TRBJ1-2; D remains ambiguous. CDR3 length: 11 residues. Per the germline V gene, CDR1 is SQVTM and CDR2 is ANQGSEA. The ends were cut back, 6 bases at V and 1 base at J, with 6 bases in the middle. This chain's CDR3 is CSVLINYGYTF. CDR3 DNA: TGCAGCGTATTGATTAACTATGGCTACACCTTC.

The chain couples TRBV6-5 to TRBJ2-3; D possibly corresponds to TRBD2 (6 bases). The V end lost 4 bases, the J end lost 0 bases, and 11 bases lay between the germline ends. CDR1 is MNHEY and CDR2 is SVGAGI in the germline V gene. This CDR3 has 15 residues. The CDR3 loop reads CASSSGEPSTDTQYF. The CDR3 DNA sequence: TGTGCCAGCAGTTCGGGGGAACCAAGCACAGATACGCAGTATTTT.

This clonotype was counted between two and nine times. The chain has TRBV6-1 and TRBJ1-1; weak D call: TRBD1 (5 bases). CDR3 length equals 17 residues. The ends were cut back, 6 bases at V and 0 bases at J, with 20 bases in the middle. Germline V gene data show CDR1 as MNHNS and CDR2 as SASEGT. The CDR3 here is CASSGRWGRVMNTEAFF. The CDR3 nucleotides read TGTGCCAGCAGCGGACGGTGGGGACGGGTTATGAACACTGAAGCTTTCTTT.

This clonotype was recorded many times. The V call is TRBV12-3 or TRBV12-4, the J call TRBJ2-7; D gene ambiguous. Trimming shortened V by 7 bases and J by 0 bases, and 13 bases separated the two germline ends. The CDR3 is made up of 14 amino acids. CDR3 sequence reads: CASKLGASSYEQYF. The DNA for the CDR3 is TGTGCCAGCAAATTGGGTGCTAGCTCCTACGAGCAGTACTTC.

In this sample, this clonotype turned up a few times. The chain joins TRBV2 to TRBJ2-7; D is unclear. The CDR3 is 12 residues long. Trimming left V 6 bases short and J 3 bases short, with 9 bases between. Germline V gene data show CDR1 as SNHLY and CDR2 as FYNNEI. The CDR3 bases are TGTGCCAGCAGCCGTCCTTTCTACGAGCAGTACGTC. This translates into CASSRPFYEQYV.

This clonotype appeared a few times. This sequence joins TRBV5-5 and TRBJ2-5; D is undetermined. Trimming removed 2 bases from V and 5 bases from J, with 16 bases in between. CDR1 is SGHKS and CDR2 is YYEKEE in the germline V gene (reference sequence). This CDR3 spans 15 amino acids. CDR3 bases: TGTGCCAGCAGCTTACGATCCGGCCCCTCTGAGACCCAGTACTTC. Its protein is CASSLRSGPSETQYF.

A few counts support this clonotype. The rearrangement uses TRBV29-1 and TRBJ1-2, with TRBD1 as a possible D gene (6 bases). Trimming took 4 bases from V and 5 from J, leaving 11 bases between them. This CDR3 region has 12 residues. Germline values: CDR1 SQVTM, CDR2 ANQGSEA. The CDR3: CSVGQEGYGYTF. In DNA, the CDR3 is TGCAGCGTTGGACAGGAAGGATATGGCTACACCTTC.